This T cell receptor beta chain was captured in a study of T cell responses to AZD1222 COVID-19 vaccine. Study-level points and caveats: Only 5 or 6 individuals given AZD1222 were seropositive at baseline. Two doses of AZD1222 preceded a rise in Spike-specific TCR breadth and depth. Donors were chiefly white British, with a greater number of females, and clonal diversity was perhaps underestimated.

On this clone itself: The target antigen is unknown.

Second-dose recipients at about 4 or about 12 weeks were treated as one pooled group. Clones were read by immunoSEQ multiplex PCR, and TCRdb kept only the in-frame ones, dropping some. Of roughly 140,000 clones listed, roughly 93% are singletons. The CDR3 consists of 16 residues. The V gene end was trimmed by 0 bases and the J gene end by 5 bases; junction bases not matched to a gene: 4. The germline CDR1 and CDR2 sequences are LNHNV and YYDKDF (reference sequence). The sequence derives from an adult who received the AZD1222 COVID-19 vaccine. The rearrangement uses TRBV15 and TRBJ2-3; 11 bases line up with TRBD1. Specimen: peripheral blood, collected 28 days after the second AZD1222 dose. The DNA for the CDR3 is TGTGCCACCAGCAGAGAAAGGACAGGGGGCAGAGATACGCAGTATTTT. Translation: CATSRERTGGRDTQYF.